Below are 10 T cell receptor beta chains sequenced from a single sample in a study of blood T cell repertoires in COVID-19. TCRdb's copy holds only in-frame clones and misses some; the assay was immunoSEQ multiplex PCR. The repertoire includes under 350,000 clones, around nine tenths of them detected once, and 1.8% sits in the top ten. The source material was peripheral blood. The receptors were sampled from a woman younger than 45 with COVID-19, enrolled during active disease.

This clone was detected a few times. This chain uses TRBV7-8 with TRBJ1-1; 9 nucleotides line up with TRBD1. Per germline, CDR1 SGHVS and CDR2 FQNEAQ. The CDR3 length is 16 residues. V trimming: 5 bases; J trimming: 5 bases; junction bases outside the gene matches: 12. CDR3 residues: CASSTPTGGGPTEAFF. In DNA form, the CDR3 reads TGTGCCAGCAGCACGCCGACAGGGGGGGGCCCGACTGAAGCTTTCTTT.

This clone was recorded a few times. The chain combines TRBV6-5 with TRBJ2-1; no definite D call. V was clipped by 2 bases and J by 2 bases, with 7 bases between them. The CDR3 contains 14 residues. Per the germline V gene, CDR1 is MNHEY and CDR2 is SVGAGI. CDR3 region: CASSYGSTYNEQFF. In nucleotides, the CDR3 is TGTGCCAGCAGTTACGGTAGCACCTACAATGAGCAGTTCTTC.

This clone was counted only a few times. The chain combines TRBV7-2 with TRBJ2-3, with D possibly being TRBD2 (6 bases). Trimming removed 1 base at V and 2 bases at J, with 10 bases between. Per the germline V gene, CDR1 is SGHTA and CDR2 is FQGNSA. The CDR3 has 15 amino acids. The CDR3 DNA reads TGTGCCAGCAGCTTAGGACTAGGAAACACAGATACGCAGTATTTT. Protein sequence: CASSLGLGNTDTQYF. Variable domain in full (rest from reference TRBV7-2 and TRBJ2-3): GAGVSQSPSNKVTEKGKDVELRCDPISGHTALYWYRQSLGQGLEFLIYFQGNSAPDKSGLPSDRFSAERTGGSVSTLTIQRTQQEDSAVYLCASSLGLGNTDTQYFGPGTRLTVL.

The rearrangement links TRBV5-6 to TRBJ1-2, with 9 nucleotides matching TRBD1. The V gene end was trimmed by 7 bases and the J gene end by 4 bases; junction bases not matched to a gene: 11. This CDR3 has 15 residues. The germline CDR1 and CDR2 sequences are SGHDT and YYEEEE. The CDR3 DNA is TGTGCCAGCTCGAGGGGGACAGGGTATTTCTATGGCTACACCTTC. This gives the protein CASSRGTGYFYGYTF.

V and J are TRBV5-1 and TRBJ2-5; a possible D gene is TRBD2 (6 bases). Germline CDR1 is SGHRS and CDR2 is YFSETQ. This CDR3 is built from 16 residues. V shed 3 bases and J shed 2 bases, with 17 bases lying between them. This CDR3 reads CASSSSPGAGQETQYF. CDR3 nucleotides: TGCGCCAGCAGCTCGTCGCCCGGCGCGGGACAAGAGACCCAGTACTTC.

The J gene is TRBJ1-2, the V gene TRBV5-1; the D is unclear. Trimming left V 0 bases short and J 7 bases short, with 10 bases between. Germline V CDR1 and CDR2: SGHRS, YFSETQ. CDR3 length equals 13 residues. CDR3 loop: CASSLAGLRGYTF. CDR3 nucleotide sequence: TGCGCCAGCAGCTTGGCCGGGTTGCGTGGCTACACCTTC. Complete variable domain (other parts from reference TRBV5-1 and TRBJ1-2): KAGVTQTPRYLIKTRGQQVTLSCSPISGHRSVSWYQQTPGQGLQFLFEYFSETQRNKGNFPGRFSGRQFSNSRSEMNVSTLELGDSALYLCASSLAGLRGYTFGSGTRLTVV.

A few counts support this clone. This CDR3 is CASSTSLDRKRLHRGSYEQYV. DNA of the CDR3: TGTGCCAGCAGCACTTCCCTCGACCGTAAACGATTACACCGAGGTTCCTACGAGCAGTACGTC. The chain recombines TRBV21-1 with TRBJ2-7; the DNA was not compared with TRBD2, the D call given in the table. TRBV21-1 is a pseudogene segment. CDR3 size: 21 residues.

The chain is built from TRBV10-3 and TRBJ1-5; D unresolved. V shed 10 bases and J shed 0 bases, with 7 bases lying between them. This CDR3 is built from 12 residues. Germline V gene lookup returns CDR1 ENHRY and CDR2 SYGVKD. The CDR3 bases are TGTGCCACATCAGGTAGCAATCAGCCCCAGCATTTT. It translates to CATSGSNQPQHF.

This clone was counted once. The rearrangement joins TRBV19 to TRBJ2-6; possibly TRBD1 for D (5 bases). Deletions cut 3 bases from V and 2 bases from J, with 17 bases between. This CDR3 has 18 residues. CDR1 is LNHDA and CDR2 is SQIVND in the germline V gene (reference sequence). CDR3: CASSIMQGVRAGANVLTF. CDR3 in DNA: TGTGCCAGTAGTATTATGCAAGGGGTACGCGCTGGGGCCAACGTCCTGACTTTC. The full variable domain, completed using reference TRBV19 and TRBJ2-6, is DGGITQSPKYLFRKEGQNVTLSCEQNLNHDAMYWYRQDPGQGLRLIYYSQIVNDFQKGDIAEGYSVSREKKESFPLTVTSAQKNPTAFYLCASSIMQGVRAGANVLTFGAGSRLTVL.

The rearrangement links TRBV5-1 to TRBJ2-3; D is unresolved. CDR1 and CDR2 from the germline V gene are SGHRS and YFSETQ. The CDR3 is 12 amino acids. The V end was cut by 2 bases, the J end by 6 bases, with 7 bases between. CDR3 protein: CASSFVPDTQYF. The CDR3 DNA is TGCGCCAGCAGCTTCGTTCCCGATACGCAGTATTTT. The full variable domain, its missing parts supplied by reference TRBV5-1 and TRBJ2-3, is KAGVTQTPRYLIKTRGQQVTLSCSPISGHRSVSWYQQTPGQGLQFLFEYFSETQRNKGNFPGRFSGRQFSNSRSEMNVSTLELGDSALYLCASSFVPDTQYFGPGTRLTVL.